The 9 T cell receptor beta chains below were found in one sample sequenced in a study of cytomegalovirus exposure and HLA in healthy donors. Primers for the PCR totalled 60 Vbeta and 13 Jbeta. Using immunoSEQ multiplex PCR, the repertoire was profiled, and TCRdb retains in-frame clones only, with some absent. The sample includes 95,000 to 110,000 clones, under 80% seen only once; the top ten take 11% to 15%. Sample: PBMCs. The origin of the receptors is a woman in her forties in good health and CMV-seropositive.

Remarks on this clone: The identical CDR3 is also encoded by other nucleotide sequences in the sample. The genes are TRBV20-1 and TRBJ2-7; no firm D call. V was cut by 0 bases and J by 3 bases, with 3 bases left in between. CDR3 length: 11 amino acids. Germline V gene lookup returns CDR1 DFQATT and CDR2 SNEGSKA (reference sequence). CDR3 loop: CSARDSYEQYF. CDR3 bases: TGCAGTGCTAGAGACAGCTACGAGCAGTACTTC.

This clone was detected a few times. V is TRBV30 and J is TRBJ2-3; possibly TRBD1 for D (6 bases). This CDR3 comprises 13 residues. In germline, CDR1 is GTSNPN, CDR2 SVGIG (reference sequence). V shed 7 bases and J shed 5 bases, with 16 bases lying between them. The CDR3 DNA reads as TGTGCCTTTCGAGGACAGACCAAAGATACGCAGTATTTT. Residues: CAFRGQTKDTQYF. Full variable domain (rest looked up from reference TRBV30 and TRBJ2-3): SQTIHQWPATLVQPVGSPLSLECTVEGTSNPNLYWYRQAAGRGLQLLFYSVGIGQISSEVPQNLSASRPQDRQFILSSKKLLLSDSGFYLCAFRGQTKDTQYFGPGTRLTVL.

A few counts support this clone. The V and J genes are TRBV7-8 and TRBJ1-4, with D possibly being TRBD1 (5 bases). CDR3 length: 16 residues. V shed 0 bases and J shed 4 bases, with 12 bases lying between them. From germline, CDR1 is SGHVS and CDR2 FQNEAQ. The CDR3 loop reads CASSLADGGGNEKLFF. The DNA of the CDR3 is TGTGCCAGCAGCTTAGCGGACGGGGGGGGTAATGAAAAACTGTTTTTT.

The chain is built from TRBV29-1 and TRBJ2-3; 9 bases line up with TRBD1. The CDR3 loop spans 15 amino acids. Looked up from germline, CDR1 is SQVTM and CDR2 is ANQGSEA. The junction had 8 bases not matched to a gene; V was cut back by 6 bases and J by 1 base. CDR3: CSVAVTGGGTDTQYF. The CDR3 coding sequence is TGCAGCGTGGCGGTTACAGGGGGCGGCACAGATACGCAGTATTTT.

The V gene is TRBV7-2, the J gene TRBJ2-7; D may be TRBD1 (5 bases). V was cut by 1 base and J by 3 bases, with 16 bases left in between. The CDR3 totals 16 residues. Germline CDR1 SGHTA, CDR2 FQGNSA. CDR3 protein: CASSLGPRTPGYEQYF. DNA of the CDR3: TGTGCCAGCAGCTTAGGTCCGAGGACACCAGGCTACGAGCAGTACTTC.

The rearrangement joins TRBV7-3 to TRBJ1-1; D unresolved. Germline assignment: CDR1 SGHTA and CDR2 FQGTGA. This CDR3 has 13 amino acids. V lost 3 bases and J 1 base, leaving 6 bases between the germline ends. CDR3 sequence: CASSFGRNTEAFF. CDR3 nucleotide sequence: TGTGCCAGCAGCTTTGGCAGGAACACTGAAGCTTTCTTT.

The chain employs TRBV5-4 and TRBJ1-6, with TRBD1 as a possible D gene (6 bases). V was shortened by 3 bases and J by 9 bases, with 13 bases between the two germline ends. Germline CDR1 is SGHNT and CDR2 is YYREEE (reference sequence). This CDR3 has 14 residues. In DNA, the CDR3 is TGTGCCAGCAGCTCCGGACAGTTAGGTTCACCCCTCCACTTT. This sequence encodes CASSSGQLGSPLHF.

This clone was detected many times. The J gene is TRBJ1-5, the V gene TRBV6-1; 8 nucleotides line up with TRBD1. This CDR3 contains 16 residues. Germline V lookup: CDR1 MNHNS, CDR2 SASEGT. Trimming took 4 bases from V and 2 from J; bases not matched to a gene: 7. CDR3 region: CASSGGQGMGNQPQHF. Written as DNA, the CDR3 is TGTGCCAGCAGTGGAGGACAGGGAATGGGCAATCAGCCCCAGCATTTT.

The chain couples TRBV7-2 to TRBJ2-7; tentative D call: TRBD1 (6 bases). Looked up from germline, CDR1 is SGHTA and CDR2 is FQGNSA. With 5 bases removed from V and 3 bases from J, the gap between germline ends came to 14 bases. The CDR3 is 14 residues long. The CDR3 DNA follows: TGTGCCAGCAGCCCCGGGACACCCTACTACGAGCAGTACTTC. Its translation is CASSPGTPYYEQYF.